This is a list of T cell receptor beta chains from one sample in a study of CD8 T cells in ankylosing spondylitis. TCRdb reanalysed the 5' RACE reads using MiXCR and keeps one entry per CDR3 protein. Of 300,000 to 350,000 distinct CDR3 sequences in the sample, less than 25% were seen once. The sample taken for sequencing was blood, either unsorted or a sorted T cell fraction (not recorded which). Source of these receptors: a female donor with ankylosing spondylitis or in good health (not recorded which). Both conserved end residues are part of each CDR3. D genes are given only for firm matches. Size values are once, few and many counts, or a class for expanded clones, and some rows have none.

V gene: TRBV6-6
clone size: few
D gene: NA
J gene: TRBJ1-4
CDR3 protein: CASSYGDEKLFF
CDR3 DNA: TGTGCCAGCAGTTACGGCGATGAAAAACTGTTTTTT

V gene: TRBV3-1
clone size: few
D gene: NA
J gene: TRBJ2-1
CDR3 protein: CASSQRMLVQFF
CDR3 DNA: TGTGCCAGCAGCCAGCGTATGCTAGTGCAGTTCTTC

V gene: TRBV20-1
clone size: NA
D gene: TRBD2
J gene: TRBJ2-3
CDR3 protein: CSASTSGYTDTQYF
CDR3 DNA: TGCAGTGCTAGTACTAGCGGGTACACAGATACGCAGTATTTT

V gene: TRBV7-9
clone size: NA
D gene: NA
J gene: TRBJ2-3
CDR3 protein: CASSLGGYDTQYF
CDR3 DNA: TGTGCCAGCAGCTTAGGAGGGTACGATACGCAGTATTTT

V gene: TRBV11-1
clone size: few
D gene: NA
J gene: TRBJ2-1
CDR3 protein: CASSARDPERNEQFF
CDR3 DNA: TGTGCCAGCAGCGCCCGGGACCCCGAGAGGAATGAGCAGTTCTTC

V gene: TRBV11-2
clone size: many
D gene: NA
J gene: TRBJ2-3
CDR3 protein: CASSELRASDTQYF
CDR3 DNA: TGTGCCAGCAGCGAGCTCCGGGCTTCAGATACGCAGTATTTT

V gene: TRBV28
clone size: few
D gene: NA
J gene: TRBJ2-1
CDR3 protein: CASSSPSGGEQFF
CDR3 DNA: TGTGCCAGCAGTTCCCCCTCTGGGGGGGAGCAGTTCTTC

V gene: TRBV28
clone size: NA
D gene: NA
J gene: TRBJ2-1
CDR3 protein: CASSLRLPAGANEQFF
CDR3 DNA: TGTGCCAGCAGTTTGCGCCTGCCGGCGGGGGCCAATGAGCAGTTCTTC

V gene: TRBV5-1
clone size: few
D gene: NA
J gene: TRBJ2-7
CDR3 protein: CASSPELPGSSYEQYF
CDR3 DNA: TGCGCCAGCAGCCCTGAACTCCCAGGATCCTCCTACGAGCAGTACTTC

V gene: TRBV20-1
clone size: few
D gene: NA
J gene: TRBJ2-7
CDR3 protein: CSASPPDTYEQYF
CDR3 DNA: TGCAGTGCTAGTCCTCCAGATACCTACGAGCAGTACTTC

V gene: TRBV10-3
clone size: few
D gene: NA
J gene: TRBJ2-1
CDR3 protein: CAISVSGYNEQFF
CDR3 DNA: TGTGCCATCTCGGTTAGCGGTTACAATGAGCAGTTCTTC

V gene: TRBV29-1
clone size: NA
D gene: NA
J gene: TRBJ2-2
CDR3 protein: CSVLPSSGELFF
CDR3 DNA: TGCAGCGTCCTCCCTTCCTCCGGGGAGCTGTTTTTT

V gene: TRBV28
clone size: NA
D gene: NA
J gene: TRBJ1-2
CDR3 protein: CASSWVQNYGYTF
CDR3 DNA: TGTGCCAGCAGTTGGGTGCAGAACTATGGCTACACCTTC

V gene: TRBV6-2/TRBV6-3
clone size: few
D gene: TRBD1
J gene: TRBJ1-1
CDR3 protein: CASSYQRKGGEAFF
CDR3 DNA: TGTGCCAGCAGTTACCAACGAAAAGGGGGCGAAGCTTTCTTT

V gene: TRBV7-3
clone size: NA
D gene: NA
J gene: TRBJ2-5
CDR3 protein: CASSLRTAIQETQYF
CDR3 DNA: TGTGCCAGCAGCTTAAGGACAGCGATTCAAGAGACCCAGTACTTC

V gene: TRBV6-1
clone size: few
D gene: TRBD1
J gene: TRBJ2-2
CDR3 protein: CASRPLAQGANTGELFF
CDR3 DNA: TGTGCCAGCAGGCCCCTCGCACAGGGGGCTAACACCGGGGAGCTGTTTTTT

V gene: TRBV6-2/TRBV6-3
clone size: few
D gene: TRBD2
J gene: TRBJ2-1
CDR3 protein: CASSSGGTYNEQFF
CDR3 DNA: TGTGCCAGCAGTAGCGGGGGAACATACAATGAGCAGTTCTTC

V gene: TRBV7-2
clone size: few
D gene: NA
J gene: TRBJ2-1
CDR3 protein: CASSGNRFDEQFF
CDR3 DNA: TGTGCCAGCAGCGGGAATCGTTTCGATGAGCAGTTCTTC

V gene: TRBV15
clone size: NA
D gene: TRBD1
J gene: TRBJ1-4
CDR3 protein: CATSRTGGRTNEKLFF
CDR3 DNA: TGTGCCACCAGCAGGACAGGGGGCCGCACTAATGAAAAACTGTTTTTT

V gene: TRBV5-6
clone size: NA
D gene: NA
J gene: TRBJ2-7
CDR3 protein: CAIGPGGLKQYF
CDR3 DNA: TGTGCCATCGGCCCCGGAGGGCTCAAGCAGTACTTC

V gene: TRBV28
clone size: few
D gene: NA
J gene: TRBJ1-5
CDR3 protein: CASSPPPGLQPQHF
CDR3 DNA: TGTGCCAGCAGTCCACCCCCGGGTTTACAGCCCCAGCATTTT

V gene: TRBV20-1
clone size: NA
D gene: TRBD2
J gene: TRBJ2-1
CDR3 protein: CSASVAGGAPYNEQFF
CDR3 DNA: TGCAGTGCTAGCGTAGCGGGAGGAGCCCCCTACAATGAGCAGTTCTTC

V gene: TRBV2
clone size: NA
D gene: NA
J gene: TRBJ2-3
CDR3 protein: CASSANRGDTQYF
CDR3 DNA: TGTGCCAGCAGCGCAAACCGGGGAGATACGCAGTATTTT

V gene: TRBV7-2
clone size: once
D gene: NA
J gene: TRBJ1-6
CDR3 protein: CASSSRGRDSPLHF
CDR3 DNA: TGTGCCAGCAGCTCCAGGGGAAGGGATTCACCCCTCCACTTT

V gene: TRBV6-5
clone size: few
D gene: NA
J gene: TRBJ2-2
CDR3 protein: CASGRGGGELFF
CDR3 DNA: TGTGCCAGCGGGAGAGGGGGCGGGGAGCTGTTTTTT

V gene: TRBV6-1
clone size: NA
D gene: NA
J gene: TRBJ1-5
CDR3 protein: CASSVGLLGQPQHF
CDR3 DNA: TGTGCCAGCAGTGTAGGGTTGTTAGGTCAGCCCCAGCATTTT

V gene: TRBV20-1
clone size: few
D gene: TRBD1
J gene: TRBJ2-7
CDR3 protein: CSAVRQGAYYEQYF
CDR3 DNA: TGCAGTGCGGTCCGACAGGGGGCATACTACGAGCAGTACTTC

V gene: TRBV7-2
clone size: NA
D gene: NA
J gene: TRBJ1-1
CDR3 protein: CASSLARNPNTEAFF
CDR3 DNA: TGTGCCAGCAGCTTAGCGCGGAACCCGAACACTGAAGCTTTCTTT

V gene: TRBV9
clone size: NA
D gene: NA
J gene: TRBJ1-1
CDR3 protein: CASGGTRAEAFF
CDR3 DNA: TGTGCCTCCGGGGGGACCCGGGCTGAAGCTTTCTTT

V gene: TRBV20-1
clone size: NA
D gene: NA
J gene: TRBJ2-1
CDR3 protein: CSGDVRVYNEQFF
CDR3 DNA: TGCAGTGGCGATGTCCGGGTGTACAATGAGCAGTTCTTC